This section outlines one T cell receptor (beta chain) sequence together with its context. The data belong to a study of CD8+CD57+ T cells in acquired aplastic anemia. Germline values: CDR1 SGHDT, CDR2 YYEEEE. The CDR3 runs 18 residues. Trimming removed 2 bases from V and 1 base from J, with 21 bases in between. Template material for TCR beta VDJ and CDR3 profiling consisted of genomic DNA. From the reads, TCRdb called clonotypes with MiXCR, one entry per CDR3 protein. This sample yields 160,000 or so distinct CDR3 sequences, of which 71% are seen a single time; more than 35% belongs to the top ten. Previously, flow cytometry had revealed CD8+CD57+ cell expansion in the patients chosen for sequencing.

The TCR originated in a human donor with aplastic anemia. Sequenced input: sorted CD4+, CD8+, or CD8+CD57+ T cells (not recorded which) from PBMCs. This rearrangement joins TRBV5-6 to TRBJ2-5; D possibly corresponds to TRBD1 (6 bases). In nucleotides, the CDR3 is TGTGCCAGCAGCTTCCATCACCGGGACACGTATTTCCAAGAGACCCAGTACTTC. It specifies CASSFHHRDTYFQETQYF. Full variable domain (rest looked up from reference TRBV5-6 and TRBJ2-5): DAGVTQSPTHLIKTRGQQVTLRCSPKSGHDTVSWYQQALGQGPQFIFQYYEEEERQRGNFPDRFSGHQFPNYSSELNVNALLLGDSALYLCASSFHHRDTYFQETQYFGPGTRLLVL.